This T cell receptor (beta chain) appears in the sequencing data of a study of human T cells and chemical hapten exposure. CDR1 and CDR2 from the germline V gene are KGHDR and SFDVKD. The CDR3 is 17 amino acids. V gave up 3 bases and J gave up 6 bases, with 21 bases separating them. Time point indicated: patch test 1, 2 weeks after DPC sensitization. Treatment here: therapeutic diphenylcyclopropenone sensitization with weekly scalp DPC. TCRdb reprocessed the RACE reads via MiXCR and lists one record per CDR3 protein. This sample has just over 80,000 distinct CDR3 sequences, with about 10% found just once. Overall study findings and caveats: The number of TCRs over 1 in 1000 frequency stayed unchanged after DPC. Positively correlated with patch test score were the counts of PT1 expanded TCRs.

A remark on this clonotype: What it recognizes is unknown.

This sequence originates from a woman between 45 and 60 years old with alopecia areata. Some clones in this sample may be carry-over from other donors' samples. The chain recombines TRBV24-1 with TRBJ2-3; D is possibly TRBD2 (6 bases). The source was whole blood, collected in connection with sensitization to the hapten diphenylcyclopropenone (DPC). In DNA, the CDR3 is TGTGCCACCAGTGATACTCTAGGTGCGGGAAAGTCGGATACGCAGTATTTT. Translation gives CATSDTLGAGKSDTQYF.